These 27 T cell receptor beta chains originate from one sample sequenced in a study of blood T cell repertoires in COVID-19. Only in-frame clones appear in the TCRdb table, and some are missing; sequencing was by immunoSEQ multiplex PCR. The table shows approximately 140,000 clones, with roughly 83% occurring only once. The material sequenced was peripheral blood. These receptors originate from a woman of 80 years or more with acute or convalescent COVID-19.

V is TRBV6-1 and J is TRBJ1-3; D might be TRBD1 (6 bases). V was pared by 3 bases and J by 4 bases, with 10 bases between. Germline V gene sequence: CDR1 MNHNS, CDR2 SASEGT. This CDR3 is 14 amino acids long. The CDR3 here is CASSDRGVGNTIYF. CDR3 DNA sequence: TGTGCCAGCAGTGACAGGGGTGTAGGAAACACCATATATTTT.

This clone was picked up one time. The CDR3 bases are TGCGCCAGCAGCCAAGACTCCGCGGGAGAGGGTGAGCAGTTCTTC. Translation gives CASSQDSAGEGEQFF. The chain joins TRBV4-3 to TRBJ2-1, with 7 bases aligning to TRBD2. J gave up 9 bases and V 0 bases, and 8 bases lay outside the gene matches. Germline CDR1 reads LGHNA; CDR2 reads YSLEER. This CDR3 is built from 15 residues.

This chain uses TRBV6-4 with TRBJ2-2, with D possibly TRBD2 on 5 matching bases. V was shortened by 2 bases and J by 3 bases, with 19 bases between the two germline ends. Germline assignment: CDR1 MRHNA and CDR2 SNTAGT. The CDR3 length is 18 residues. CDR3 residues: CASSDISVAKRDTGELFF. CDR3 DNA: TGTGCCAGCAGTGACATCTCGGTGGCAAAGAGGGACACCGGGGAGCTGTTTTTT.

The CDR3 sequence: CASSIRGGSSSYEQYF. For the CDR3, the DNA is TGTGCCAGTAGTATAAGAGGGGGATCCAGCTCCTACGAGCAGTACTTC. The chain links TRBV19 to TRBJ2-7, with TRBD1 as a possible D gene (6 bases). The CDR3 loop spans 16 amino acids. CDR1 LNHDA and CDR2 SQIVND come from the germline V gene (reference sequence). Trimming took off 2 bases at V and 0 bases at J, with 14 bases between the two ends.

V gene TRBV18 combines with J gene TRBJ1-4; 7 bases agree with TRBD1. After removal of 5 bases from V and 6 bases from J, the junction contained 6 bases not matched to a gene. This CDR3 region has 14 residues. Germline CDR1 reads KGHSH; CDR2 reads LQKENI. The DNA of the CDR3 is TGTGCCAGCTCATTGGGGACAGCCCATGAAAAACTGTTTTTT. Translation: CASSLGTAHEKLFF.

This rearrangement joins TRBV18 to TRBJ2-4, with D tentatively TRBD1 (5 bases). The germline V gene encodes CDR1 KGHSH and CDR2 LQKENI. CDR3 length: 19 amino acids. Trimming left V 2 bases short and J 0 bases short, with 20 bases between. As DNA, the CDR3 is TGTGCCAGCTCACCAGGGCCGCCTATAGTGCAGGGAGCCAAAAACATTCAGTACTTC. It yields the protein CASSPGPPIVQGAKNIQYF.

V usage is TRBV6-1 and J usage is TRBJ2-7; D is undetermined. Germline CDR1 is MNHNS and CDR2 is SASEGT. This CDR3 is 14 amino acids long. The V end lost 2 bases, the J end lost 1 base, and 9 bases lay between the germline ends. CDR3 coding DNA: TGTGCCAGCAGTGAATCGGCGGTATCCTACGAGCAGTACTTC. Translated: CASSESAVSYEQYF.

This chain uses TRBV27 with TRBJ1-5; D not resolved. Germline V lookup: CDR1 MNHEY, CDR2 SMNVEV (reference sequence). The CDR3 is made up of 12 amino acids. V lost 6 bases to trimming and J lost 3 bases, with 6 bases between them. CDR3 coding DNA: TGTGCCAGCAGCAAACTCAATCAGCCCCAGCATTTT. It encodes CASSKLNQPQHF.

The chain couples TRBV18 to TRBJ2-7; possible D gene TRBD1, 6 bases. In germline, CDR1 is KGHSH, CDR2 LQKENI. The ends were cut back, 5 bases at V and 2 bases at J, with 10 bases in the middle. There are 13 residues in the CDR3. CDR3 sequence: CASSRGQTYEQYF. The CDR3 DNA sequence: TGTGCCAGCTCAAGGGGACAAACCTACGAGCAGTACTTC.

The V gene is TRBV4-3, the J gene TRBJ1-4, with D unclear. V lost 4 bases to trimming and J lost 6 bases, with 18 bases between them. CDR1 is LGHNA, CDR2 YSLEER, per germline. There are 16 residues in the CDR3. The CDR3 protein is CASSPSGFAGDEKLFF. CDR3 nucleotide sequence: TGCGCCAGCAGCCCTTCGGGGTTCGCCGGGGATGAAAAACTGTTTTTT.

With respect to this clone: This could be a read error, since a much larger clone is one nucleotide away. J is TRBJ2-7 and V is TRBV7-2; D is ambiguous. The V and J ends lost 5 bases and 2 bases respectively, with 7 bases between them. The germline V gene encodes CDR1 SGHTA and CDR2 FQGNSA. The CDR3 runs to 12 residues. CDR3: CASSPLPYEQYF. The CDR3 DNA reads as TGTGCCAGCAGCCCCCTCCCCTACGAGCAGTACTTC.

CDR3 region: CASTRQGQPQHF. The CDR3 DNA is TGTGCCAGCACCCGACAGGGTCAGCCCCAGCATTTT. The V gene is TRBV2, the J gene TRBJ1-5; 7 nucleotides align to TRBD1. Germline V gene data show CDR1 as SNHLY and CDR2 as FYNNEI. The CDR3 extends over 12 amino acids. The V gene end was trimmed by 7 bases and the J gene end by 6 bases; junction bases not matched to a gene: 3.

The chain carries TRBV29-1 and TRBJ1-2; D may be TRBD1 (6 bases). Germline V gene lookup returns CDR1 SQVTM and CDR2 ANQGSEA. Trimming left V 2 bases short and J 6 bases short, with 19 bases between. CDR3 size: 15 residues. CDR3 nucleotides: TGCAGCGTTGAAAATACTAACAGGGTCGAGAATGGCTACACCTTC. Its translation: CSVENTNRVENGYTF.

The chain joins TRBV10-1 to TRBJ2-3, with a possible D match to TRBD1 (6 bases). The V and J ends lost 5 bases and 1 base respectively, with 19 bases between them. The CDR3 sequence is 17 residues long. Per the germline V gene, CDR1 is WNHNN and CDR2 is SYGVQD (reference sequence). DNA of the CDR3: TGCGCCAGCAGTAAACTACAGGGTCCTGGGGGCACAGATACGCAGTATTTT. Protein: CASSKLQGPGGTDTQYF.

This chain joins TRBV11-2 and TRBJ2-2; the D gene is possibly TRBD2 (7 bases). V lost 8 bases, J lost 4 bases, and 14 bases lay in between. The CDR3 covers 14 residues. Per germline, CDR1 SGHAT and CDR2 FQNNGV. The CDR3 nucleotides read TGTGCCAGCTGGGCGGGGGCGGGCACCGGGGAGCTGTTTTTT. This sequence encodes CASWAGAGTGELFF.

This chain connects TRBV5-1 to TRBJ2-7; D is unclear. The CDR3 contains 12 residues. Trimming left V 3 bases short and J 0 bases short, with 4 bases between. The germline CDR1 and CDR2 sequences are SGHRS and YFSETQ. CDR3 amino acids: CASSSSSYEQYF. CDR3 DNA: TGCGCCAGCAGCTCGAGCTCCTACGAGCAGTACTTC.

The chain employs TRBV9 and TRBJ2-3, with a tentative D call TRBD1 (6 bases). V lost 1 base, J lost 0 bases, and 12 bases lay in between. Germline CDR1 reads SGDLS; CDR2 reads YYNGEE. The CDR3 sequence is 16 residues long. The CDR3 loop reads CASSVWAGASTDTQYF. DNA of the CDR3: TGTGCCAGCAGCGTATGGGCAGGGGCTAGCACAGATACGCAGTATTTT.

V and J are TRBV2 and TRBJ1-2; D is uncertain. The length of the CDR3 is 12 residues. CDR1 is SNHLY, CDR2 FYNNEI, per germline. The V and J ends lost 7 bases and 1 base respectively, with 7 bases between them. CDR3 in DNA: TGTGCCAGCAAGGAGTTTAACTATGGCTACACCTTC. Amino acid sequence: CASKEFNYGYTF.

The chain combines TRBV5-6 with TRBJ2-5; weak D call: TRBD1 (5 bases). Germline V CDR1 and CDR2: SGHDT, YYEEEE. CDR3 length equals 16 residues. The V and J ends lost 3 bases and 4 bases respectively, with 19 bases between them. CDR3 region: CASSSGIGRVGETQYF. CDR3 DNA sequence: TGTGCCAGCAGCTCAGGCATCGGCAGGGTCGGAGAGACCCAGTACTTC.

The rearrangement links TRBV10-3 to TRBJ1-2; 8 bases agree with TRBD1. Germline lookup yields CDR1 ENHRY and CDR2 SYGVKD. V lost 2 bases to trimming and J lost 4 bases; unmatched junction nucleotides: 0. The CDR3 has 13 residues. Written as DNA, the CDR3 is TGTGCCATCAGTGAGGGACAGGGCTATGGCTACACCTTC. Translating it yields CAISEGQGYGYTF.

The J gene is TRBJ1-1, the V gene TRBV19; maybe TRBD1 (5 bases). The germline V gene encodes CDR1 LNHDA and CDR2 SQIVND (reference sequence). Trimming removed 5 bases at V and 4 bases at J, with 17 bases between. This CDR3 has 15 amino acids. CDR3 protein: CASSPNEWGGTEAFF. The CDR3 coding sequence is TGTGCCAGTAGTCCGAACGAGTGGGGCGGCACTGAAGCTTTCTTT.

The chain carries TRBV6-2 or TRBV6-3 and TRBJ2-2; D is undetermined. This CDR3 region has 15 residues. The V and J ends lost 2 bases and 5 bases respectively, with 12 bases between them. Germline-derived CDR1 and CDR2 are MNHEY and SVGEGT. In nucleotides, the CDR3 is TGTGCCAGCAGTTACGGCCTCCGTTGGACCGGGGAGCTGTTTTTT. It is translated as CASSYGLRWTGELFF.

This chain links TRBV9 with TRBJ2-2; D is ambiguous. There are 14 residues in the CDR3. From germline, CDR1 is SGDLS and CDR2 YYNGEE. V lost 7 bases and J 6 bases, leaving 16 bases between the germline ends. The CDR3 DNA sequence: TGTGCCAGCGCTGTAGGCGGTTGGGCCGGGGAGCTGTTTTTT. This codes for CASAVGGWAGELFF.

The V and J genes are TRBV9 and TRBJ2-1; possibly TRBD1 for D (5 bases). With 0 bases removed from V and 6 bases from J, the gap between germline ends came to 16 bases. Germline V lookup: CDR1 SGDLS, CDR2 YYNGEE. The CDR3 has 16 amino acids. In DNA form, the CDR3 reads TGTGCCAGCAGCGTAGGTGGGCAGGGAAGCACCAATGAGCAGTTCTTC. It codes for CASSVGGQGSTNEQFF.

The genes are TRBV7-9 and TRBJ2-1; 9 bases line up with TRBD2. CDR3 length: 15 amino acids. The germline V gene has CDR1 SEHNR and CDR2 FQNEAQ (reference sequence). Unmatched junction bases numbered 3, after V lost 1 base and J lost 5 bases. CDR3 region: CASSLVSSGNNEQFF. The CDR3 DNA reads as TGTGCCAGCAGCTTAGTCTCTAGCGGGAACAATGAGCAGTTCTTC.

CDR3 DNA sequence: TGTGCCAGCAGTCCGCCGGGGGGTTACACCGGGGAGCTGTTTTTT. Its translation is CASSPPGGYTGELFF. The rearrangement joins TRBV6-2 or TRBV6-3 to TRBJ2-2, with 7 bases identical to TRBD2. The CDR3 totals 15 residues. V shed 5 bases and J 3 bases; nucleotides not matched to a gene: 6. CDR1 and CDR2 (germline): MNHEY, SVGEGT.

This CDR3 reads CASSRRLSGQAFSYEQYF. CDR3 sequence (DNA): TGTGCCAGCAGCCGTCGTCTGTCCGGACAGGCCTTCTCCTACGAGCAGTACTTC. The rearrangement links TRBV5-6 to TRBJ2-7; TRBD1 matches at 7 bases. CDR3 length: 18 amino acids. Per the germline V gene, CDR1 is SGHDT and CDR2 is YYEEEE. After removal of 4 bases from V and 0 bases from J, the junction contained 16 bases not matched to a gene.